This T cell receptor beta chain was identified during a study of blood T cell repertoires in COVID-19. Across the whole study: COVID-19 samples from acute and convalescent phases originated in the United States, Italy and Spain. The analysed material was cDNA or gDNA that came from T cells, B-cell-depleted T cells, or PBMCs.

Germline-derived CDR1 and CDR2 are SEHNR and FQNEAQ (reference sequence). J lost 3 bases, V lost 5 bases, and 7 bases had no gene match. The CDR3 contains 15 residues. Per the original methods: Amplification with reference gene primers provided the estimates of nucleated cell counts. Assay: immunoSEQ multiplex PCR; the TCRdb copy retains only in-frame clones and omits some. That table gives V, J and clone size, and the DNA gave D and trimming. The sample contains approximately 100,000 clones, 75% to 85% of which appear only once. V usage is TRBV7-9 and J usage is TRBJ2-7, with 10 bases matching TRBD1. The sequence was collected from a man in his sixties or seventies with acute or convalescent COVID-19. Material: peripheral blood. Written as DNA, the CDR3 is TGTGCCAGCAGCCCGACCCGGACAGGGGGCTACGAGCAGTACTTC. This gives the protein CASSPTRTGGYEQYF.